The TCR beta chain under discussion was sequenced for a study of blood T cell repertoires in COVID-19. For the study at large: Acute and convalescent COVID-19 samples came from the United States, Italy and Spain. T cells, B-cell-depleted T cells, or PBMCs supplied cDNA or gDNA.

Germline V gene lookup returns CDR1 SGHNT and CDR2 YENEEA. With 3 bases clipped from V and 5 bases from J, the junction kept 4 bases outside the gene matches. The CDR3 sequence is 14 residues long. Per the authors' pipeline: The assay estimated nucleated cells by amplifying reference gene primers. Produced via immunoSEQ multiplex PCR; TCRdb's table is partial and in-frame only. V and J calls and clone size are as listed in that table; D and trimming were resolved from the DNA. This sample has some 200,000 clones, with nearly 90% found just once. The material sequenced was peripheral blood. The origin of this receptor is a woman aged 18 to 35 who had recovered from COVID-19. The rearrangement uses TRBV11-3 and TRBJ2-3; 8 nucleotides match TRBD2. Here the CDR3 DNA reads TGTGCCAGCAGCTTGGGACTAGTTATAGATACGCAGTATTTT. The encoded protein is CASSLGLVIDTQYF.